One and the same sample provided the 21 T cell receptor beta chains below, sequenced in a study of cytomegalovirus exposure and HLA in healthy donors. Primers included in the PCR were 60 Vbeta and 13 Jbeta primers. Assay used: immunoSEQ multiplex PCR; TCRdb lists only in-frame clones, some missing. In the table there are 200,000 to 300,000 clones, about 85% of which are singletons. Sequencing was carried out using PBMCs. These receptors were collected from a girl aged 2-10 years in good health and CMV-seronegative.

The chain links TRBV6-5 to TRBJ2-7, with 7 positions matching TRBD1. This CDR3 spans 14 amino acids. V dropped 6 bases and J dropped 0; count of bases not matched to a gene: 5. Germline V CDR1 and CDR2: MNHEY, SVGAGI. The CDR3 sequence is CASRTGVGSYEQYF. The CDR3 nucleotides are TGTGCCAGCAGAACAGGGGTAGGCTCCTACGAGCAGTACTTC.

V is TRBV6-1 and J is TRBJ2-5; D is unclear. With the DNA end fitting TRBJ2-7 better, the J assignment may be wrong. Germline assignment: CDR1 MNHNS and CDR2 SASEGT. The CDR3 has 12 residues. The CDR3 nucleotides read TGTGCCAGCAGTGAAGCTAGAGGCGAGCAGTACTTC. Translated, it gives CASSEARGEQYF.

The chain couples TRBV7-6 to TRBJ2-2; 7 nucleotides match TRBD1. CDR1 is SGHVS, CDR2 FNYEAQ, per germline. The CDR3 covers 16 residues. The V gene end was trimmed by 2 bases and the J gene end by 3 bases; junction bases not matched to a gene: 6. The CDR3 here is CASSLRQGGDTGELFF. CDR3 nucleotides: TGTGCCAGCAGCTTACGACAGGGTGGAGACACCGGGGAGCTGTTTTTT.

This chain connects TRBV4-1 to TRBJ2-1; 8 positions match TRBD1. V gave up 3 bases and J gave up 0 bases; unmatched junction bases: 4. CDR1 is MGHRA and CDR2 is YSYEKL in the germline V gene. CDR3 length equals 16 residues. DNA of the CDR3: TGCGCCAGCAGCCATGCACAGGGGGGCTCCTACAATGAGCAGTTCTTC. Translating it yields CASSHAQGGSYNEQFF.

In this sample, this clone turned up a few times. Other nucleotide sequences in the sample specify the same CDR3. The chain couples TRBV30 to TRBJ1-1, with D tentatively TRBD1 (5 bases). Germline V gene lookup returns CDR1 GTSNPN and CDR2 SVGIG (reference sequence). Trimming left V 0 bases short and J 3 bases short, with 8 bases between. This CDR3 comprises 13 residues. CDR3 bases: TGTGCCTGGAGTGTACGGGGGGACACTGAAGCTTTCTTT. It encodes CAWSVRGDTEAFF.

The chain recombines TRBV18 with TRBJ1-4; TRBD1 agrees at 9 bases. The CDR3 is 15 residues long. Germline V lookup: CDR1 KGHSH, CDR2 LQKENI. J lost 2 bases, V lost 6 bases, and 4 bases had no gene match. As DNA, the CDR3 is TGTGCCAGCTCCGGGACAGGGAAGACTAATGAAAAACTGTTTTTT. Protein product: CASSGTGKTNEKLFF.

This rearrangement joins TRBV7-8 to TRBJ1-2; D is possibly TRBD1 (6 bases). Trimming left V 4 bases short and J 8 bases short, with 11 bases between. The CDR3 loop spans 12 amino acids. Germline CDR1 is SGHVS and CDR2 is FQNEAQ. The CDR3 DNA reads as TGTGCCAGCAGCTACGGACAGAGGGGCTACACCTTC. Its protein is CASSYGQRGYTF.

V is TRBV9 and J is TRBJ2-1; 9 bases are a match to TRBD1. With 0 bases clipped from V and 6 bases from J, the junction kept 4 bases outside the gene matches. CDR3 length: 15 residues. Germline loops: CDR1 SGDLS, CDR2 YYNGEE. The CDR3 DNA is TGTGCCAGCAGCGTAGGACAGGGGGAATCCAATGAGCAGTTCTTC. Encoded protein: CASSVGQGESNEQFF.

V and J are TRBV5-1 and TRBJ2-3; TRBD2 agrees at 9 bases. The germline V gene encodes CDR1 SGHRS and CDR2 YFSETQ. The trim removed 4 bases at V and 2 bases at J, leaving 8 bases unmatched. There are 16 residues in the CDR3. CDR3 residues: CASSPRLAAYTDTQYF. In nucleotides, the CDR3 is TGCGCCAGCAGCCCGAGACTAGCGGCTTACACAGATACGCAGTATTTT.

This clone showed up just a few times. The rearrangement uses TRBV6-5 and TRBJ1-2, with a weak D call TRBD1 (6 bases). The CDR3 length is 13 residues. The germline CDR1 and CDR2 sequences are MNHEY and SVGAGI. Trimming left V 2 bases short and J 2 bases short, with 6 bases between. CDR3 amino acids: CASSYGTNYGYTF. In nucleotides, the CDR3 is TGTGCCAGCAGTTACGGGACAAACTATGGCTACACCTTC.

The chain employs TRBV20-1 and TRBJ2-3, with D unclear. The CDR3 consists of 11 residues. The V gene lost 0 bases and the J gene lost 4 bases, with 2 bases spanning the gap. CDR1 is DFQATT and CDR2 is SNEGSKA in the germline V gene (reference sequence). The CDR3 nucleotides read TGCAGTGCTAGAGACGCAGATACGCAGTATTTT. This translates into CSARDADTQYF.

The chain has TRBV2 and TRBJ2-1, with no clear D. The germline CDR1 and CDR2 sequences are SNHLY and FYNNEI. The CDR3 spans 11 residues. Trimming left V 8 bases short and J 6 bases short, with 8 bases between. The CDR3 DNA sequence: TGTGCCAGCCCCCTTTCCAATGAGCAGTTCTTC. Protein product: CASPLSNEQFF.

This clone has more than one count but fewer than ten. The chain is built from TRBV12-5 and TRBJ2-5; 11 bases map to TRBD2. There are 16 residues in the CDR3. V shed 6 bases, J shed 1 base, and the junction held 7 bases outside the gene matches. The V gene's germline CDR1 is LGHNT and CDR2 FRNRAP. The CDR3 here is CASGRLAGGPQETQYF. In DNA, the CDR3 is TGTGCTAGTGGCCGGTTAGCGGGAGGGCCCCAAGAGACCCAGTACTTC.

CDR3 in amino acids: CASRARTSGRVTDTQYF. The CDR3 DNA reads TGTGCCAGTCGAGCACGGACTAGCGGGAGGGTCACAGATACGCAGTATTTT. The chain carries TRBV19 and TRBJ2-3; 15 nucleotides align to TRBD2. The V gene's germline CDR1 is LNHDA and CDR2 SQIVND (reference sequence). This CDR3 contains 17 residues. The junction had 8 bases not matched to a gene; V was cut back by 8 bases and J by 2 bases.

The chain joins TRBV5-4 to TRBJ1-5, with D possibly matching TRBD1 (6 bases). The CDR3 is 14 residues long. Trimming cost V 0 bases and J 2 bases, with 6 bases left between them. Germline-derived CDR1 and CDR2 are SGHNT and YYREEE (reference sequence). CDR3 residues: CASSLAGGNQPQHF. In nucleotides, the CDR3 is TGTGCCAGCAGCTTGGCAGGGGGCAATCAGCCCCAGCATTTT.

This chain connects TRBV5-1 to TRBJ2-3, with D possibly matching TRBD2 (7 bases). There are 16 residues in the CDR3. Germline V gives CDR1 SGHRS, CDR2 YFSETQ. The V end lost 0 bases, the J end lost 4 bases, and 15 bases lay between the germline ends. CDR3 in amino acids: CASSLARGGASDTQYF. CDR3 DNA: TGCGCCAGCAGCTTGGCACGAGGGGGGGCCTCAGATACGCAGTATTTT.

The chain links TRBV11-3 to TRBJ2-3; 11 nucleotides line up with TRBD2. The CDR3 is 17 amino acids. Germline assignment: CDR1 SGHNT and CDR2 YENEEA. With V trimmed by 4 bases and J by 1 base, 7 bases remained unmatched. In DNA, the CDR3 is TGTGCCAGCAGCTCTCGCACTAGCGGGGGAGGCACAGATACGCAGTATTTT. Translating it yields CASSSRTSGGGTDTQYF. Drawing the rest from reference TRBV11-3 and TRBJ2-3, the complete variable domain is EAGVVQSPRYKIIEKKQPVAFWCNPISGHNTLYWYLQNLGQGPELLIRYENEEAVDDSQLPKDRFSAERLKGVDSTLKIQPAELGDSAVYLCASSSRTSGGGTDTQYFGPGTRLTVL.

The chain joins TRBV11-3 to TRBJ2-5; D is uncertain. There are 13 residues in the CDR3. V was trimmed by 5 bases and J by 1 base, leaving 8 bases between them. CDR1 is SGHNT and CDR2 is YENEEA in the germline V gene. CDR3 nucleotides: TGTGCCAGCAGCCGAGAACCCCAAGAGACCCAGTACTTC. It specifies CASSREPQETQYF.

The CDR3 spells CASSLAGGSEQYF. CDR3 sequence (DNA): TGTGCCAGCAGCTTAGCGGGGGGCTCCGAGCAGTACTTC. J is TRBJ2-7 and V is TRBV7-3, with TRBD2 matching over 8 bases. Trimming cost V 2 bases and J 6 bases; bases outside gene matches: 3. Germline CDR1 reads SGHTA; CDR2 reads FQGTGA. CDR3 length: 13 amino acids.

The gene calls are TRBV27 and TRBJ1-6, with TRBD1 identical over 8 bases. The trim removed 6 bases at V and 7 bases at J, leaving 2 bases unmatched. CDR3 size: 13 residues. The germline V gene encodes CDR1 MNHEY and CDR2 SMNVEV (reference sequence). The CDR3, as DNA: TGTGCCAGCAGACGACAGGGGAATTCACCCCTCCACTTT. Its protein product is CASRRQGNSPLHF.

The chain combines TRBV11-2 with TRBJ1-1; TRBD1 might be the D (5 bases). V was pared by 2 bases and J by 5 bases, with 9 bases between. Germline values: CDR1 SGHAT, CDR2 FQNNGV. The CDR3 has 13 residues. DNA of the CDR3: TGTGCCAGCAGCTTATGGCGGGGGACTGAAGCTTTCTTT. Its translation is CASSLWRGTEAFF.